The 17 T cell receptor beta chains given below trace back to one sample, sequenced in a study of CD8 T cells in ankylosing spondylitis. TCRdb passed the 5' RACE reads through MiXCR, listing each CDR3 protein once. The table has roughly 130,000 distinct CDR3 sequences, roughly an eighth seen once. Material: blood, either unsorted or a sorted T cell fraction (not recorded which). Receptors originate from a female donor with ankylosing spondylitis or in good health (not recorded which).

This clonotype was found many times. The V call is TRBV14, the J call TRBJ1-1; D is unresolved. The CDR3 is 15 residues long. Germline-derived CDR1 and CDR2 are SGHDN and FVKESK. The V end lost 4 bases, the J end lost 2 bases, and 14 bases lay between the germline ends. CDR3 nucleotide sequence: TGTGCCAGCAGCCTCCTGGGAGGGCCTAACACTGAAGCTTTCTTT. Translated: CASSLLGGPNTEAFF.

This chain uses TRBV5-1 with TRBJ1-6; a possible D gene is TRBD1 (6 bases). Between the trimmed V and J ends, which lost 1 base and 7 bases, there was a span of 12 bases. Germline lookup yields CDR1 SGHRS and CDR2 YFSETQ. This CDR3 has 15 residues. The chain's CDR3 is CASSLTSTGNSPLHF. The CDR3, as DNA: TGCGCCAGCAGCTTGACCAGTACAGGGAATTCACCCCTCCACTTT.

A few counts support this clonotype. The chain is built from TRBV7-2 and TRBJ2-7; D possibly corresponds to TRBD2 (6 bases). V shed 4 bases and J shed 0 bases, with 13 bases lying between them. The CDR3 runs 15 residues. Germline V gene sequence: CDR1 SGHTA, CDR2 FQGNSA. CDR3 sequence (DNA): TGTGCCAGCAGCTATGGGGGGAGTTCCTCCTACGAGCAGTACTTC. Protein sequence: CASSYGGSSSYEQYF.

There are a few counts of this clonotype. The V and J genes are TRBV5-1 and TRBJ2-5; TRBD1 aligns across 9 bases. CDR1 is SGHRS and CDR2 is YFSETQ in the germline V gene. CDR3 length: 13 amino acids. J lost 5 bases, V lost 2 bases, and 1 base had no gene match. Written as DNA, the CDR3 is TGCGCCAGCAGCTTCGACAGGGGGGAGACCCAGTACTTC. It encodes CASSFDRGETQYF.

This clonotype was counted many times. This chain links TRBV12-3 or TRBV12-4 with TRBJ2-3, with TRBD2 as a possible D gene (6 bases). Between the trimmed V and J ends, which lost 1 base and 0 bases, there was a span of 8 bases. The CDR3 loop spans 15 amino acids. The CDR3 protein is CASSLEAGSTDTQYF. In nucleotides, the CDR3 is TGTGCCAGCAGTTTAGAGGCGGGGAGCACAGATACGCAGTATTTT.

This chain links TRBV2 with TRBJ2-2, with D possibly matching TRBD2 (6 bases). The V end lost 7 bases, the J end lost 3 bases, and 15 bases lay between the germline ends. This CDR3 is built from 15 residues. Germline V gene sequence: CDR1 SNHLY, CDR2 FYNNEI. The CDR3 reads CASTSNGGDTGELFF. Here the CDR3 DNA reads TGTGCCAGCACCTCTAACGGCGGGGACACCGGGGAGCTGTTTTTT. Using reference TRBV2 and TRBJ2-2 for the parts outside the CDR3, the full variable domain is EPEVTQTPSHQVTQMGQEVILRCVPISNHLYFYWYRQILGQKVEFLVSFYNNEISEKSEIFDDQFSVERPDGSNFTLKIRSTKLEDSAMYFCASTSNGGDTGELFFGEGSRLTVL.

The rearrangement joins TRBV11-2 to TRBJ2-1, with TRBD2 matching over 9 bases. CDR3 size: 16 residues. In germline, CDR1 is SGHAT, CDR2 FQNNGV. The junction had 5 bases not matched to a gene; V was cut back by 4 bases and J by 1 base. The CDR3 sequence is CASSSLAGASYNEQFF. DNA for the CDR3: TGTGCCAGCAGCTCCTTAGCGGGAGCATCCTACAATGAGCAGTTCTTC.

The CDR3 DNA is TGTGCCAGCAGCGCCGTTTGGGGGACAGATACGCAGTATTTT. Residues: CASSAVWGTDTQYF. The chain employs TRBV9 and TRBJ2-3; tentatively, D is TRBD1 or TRBD2 (5 bases each). The CDR3 sequence is 14 residues long. CDR1 and CDR2 from the germline V gene are SGDLS and YYNGEE. V dropped 3 bases and J dropped 3 bases, with 11 bases sitting between them.

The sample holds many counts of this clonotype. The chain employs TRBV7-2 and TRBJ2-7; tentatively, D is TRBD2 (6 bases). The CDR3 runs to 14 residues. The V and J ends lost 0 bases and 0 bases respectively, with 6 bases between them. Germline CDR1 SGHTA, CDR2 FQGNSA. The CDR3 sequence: CASSLAGGSYEQYF. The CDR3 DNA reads TGTGCCAGCAGCTTAGCCGGGGGCTCCTACGAGCAGTACTTC.

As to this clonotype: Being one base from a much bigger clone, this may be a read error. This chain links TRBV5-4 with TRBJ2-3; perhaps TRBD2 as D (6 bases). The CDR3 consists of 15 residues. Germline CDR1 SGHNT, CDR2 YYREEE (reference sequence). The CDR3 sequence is CASSSLALGTDMQYF. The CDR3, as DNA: TGTGCCAGCAGCTCACTAGCCCTTGGCACAGATATGCAGTATTTT.

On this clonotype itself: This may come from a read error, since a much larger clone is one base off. CDR3 sequence (DNA): TGCGCCAGCAGCCAACGGACTAGCGTGGCCTACGAGCAGTACTTC. As protein: CASSQRTSVAYEQYF. The chain joins TRBV4-1 to TRBJ2-7; 9 bases agree with TRBD2. Germline CDR1 and CDR2: MGHRA and YSYEKL. The CDR3 runs to 15 residues. The J segment lost 2 bases and the V segment lost 2 bases, leaving 4 bases of the junction unmatched.

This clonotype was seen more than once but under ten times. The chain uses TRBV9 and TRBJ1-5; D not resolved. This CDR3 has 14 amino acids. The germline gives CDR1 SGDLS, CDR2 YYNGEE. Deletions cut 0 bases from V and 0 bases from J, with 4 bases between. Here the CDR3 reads CASSVGDSNQPQHF. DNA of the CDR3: TGTGCCAGCAGCGTAGGGGATAGCAATCAGCCCCAGCATTTT.

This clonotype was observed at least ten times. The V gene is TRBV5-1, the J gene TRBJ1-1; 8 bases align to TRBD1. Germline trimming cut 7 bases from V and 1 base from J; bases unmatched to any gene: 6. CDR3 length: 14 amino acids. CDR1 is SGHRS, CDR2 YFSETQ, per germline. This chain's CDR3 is CASGEDRANTEAFF. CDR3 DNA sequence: TGCGCCAGCGGGGAGGACAGGGCGAACACTGAAGCTTTCTTT. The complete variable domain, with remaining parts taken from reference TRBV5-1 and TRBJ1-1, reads KAGVTQTPRYLIKTRGQQVTLSCSPISGHRSVSWYQQTPGQGLQFLFEYFSETQRNKGNFPGRFSGRQFSNSRSEMNVSTLELGDSALYLCASGEDRANTEAFFGQGTRLTVV.

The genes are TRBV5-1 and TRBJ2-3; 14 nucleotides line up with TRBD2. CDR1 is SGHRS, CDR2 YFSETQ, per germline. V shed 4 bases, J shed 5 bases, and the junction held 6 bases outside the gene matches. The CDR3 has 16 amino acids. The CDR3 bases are TGCGCCAGCAGCATGACTAGCGGGAGGGTCGAAGATACGCAGTATTTT. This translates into CASSMTSGRVEDTQYF.

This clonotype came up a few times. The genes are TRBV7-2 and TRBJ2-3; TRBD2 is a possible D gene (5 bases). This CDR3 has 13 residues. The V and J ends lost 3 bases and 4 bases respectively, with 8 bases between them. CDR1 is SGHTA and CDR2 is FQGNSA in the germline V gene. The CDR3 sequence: CASSFRGSDTQYF. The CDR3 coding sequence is TGTGCCAGCAGCTTCCGGGGTTCAGATACGCAGTATTTT.

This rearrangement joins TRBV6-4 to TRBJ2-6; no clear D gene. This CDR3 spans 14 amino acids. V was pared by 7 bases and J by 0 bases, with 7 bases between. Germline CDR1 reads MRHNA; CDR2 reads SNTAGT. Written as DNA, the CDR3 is TGTGCCAGCAAGGAGTTCTCTGGGGCCAACGTCCTGACTTTC. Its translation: CASKEFSGANVLTF.

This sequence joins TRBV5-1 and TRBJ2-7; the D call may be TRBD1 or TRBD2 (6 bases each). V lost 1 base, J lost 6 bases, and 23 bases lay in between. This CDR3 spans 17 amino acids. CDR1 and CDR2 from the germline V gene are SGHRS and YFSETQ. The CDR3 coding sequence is TGCGCCAGCAGCTTGTTCCCGGGAGTGGGACAAGTGAGCGAGCAGTACTTC. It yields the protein CASSLFPGVGQVSEQYF.